The sequence of this TCR beta chain was determined in a study of regulatory T cells in long-lasting Graves disease. Study-wide results and limits: Persistent Graves' cases showed lower TCR diversity than newly diagnosed cases.

This clonotype has only a few counts. What it recognizes is unknown. Arm-PCR with iRepertoire HTBI primers amplified the CDR3 regions for these TCR beta libraries. Via MiXCR, TCRdb re-called the multiplex PCR reads, giving one row per CDR3 protein. The table records under 700,000 distinct CDR3 sequences, roughly 16% of them present only once. Between the trimmed V and J ends, which lost 2 bases and 2 bases, there was a span of 9 bases. This CDR3 spans 14 amino acids. Germline V lookup: CDR1 SGHNT, CDR2 YYREEE (reference sequence). Time point denoted: newly diagnosed GD, antithyroid drugs for less than 3 months. PBMC RNA served as the TCR library source. These data were also filed under a second study, of T cells in Graves' hyperthyroidism and ophthalmopathy. Turning to that study: Not enrolled were patients with uncontrolled infection, other autoimmune disease, pregnancy or lactation. HTBI primers were used for first-round RT-PCR of the TCR CDR3.

The source was peripheral blood mononuclear cells (PBMCs), collected at new diagnosis, from a patient treated with antithyroid drugs. The TCR sequence derives from a middle-aged woman with Graves disease. This chain joins TRBV5-4 and TRBJ2-3; D not resolved. The CDR3 bases are TGTGCCAGCAGCTTCACCTCCTTCACAGATACGCAGTATTTT. Its protein product is CASSFTSFTDTQYF.